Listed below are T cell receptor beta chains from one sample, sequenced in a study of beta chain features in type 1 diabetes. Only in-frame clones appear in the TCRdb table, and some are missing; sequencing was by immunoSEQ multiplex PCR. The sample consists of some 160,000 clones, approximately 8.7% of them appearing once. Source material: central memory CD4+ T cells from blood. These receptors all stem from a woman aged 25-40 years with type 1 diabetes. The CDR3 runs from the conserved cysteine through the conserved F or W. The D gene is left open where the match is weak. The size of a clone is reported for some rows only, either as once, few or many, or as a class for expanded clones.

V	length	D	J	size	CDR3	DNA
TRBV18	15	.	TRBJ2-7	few	CASSPRAGGHGEQYF	TGTGCCAGCTCACCACGGGCTGGAGGGCACGGCGAGCAGTACTTC
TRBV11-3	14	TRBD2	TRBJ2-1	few	CASSLGLLYNEQFF	TGTGCCAGCAGCTTGGGACTACTCTACAATGAGCAGTTCTTC
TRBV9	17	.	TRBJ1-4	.	CASSVATGGATNEKLFF	TGTGCCAGCAGCGTAGCGACGGGAGGTGCAACTAATGAAAAACTGTTTTTT
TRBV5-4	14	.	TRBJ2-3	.	CASNGQSHTDTQYF	TGTGCCAGCAACGGACAGTCCCACACAGATACGCAGTATTTT
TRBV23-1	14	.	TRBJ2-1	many	CASSQSEMVTGEFF	TGCGCCAGCAGTCAATCGGAGATGGTGACGGGGGAGTTCTTC
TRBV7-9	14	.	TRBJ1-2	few	CASSNPTVRYGYTF	TGTGCCAGCAGCAACCCGACTGTGAGATATGGCTACACCTTC
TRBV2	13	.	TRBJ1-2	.	CASSGTARGGYTF	TGTGCCAGCAGTGGCACAGCAAGAGGGGGTTACACCTTC
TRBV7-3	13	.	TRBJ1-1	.	CASSPQKNTEAFF	TGTGCCAGCAGCCCCCAGAAGAACACTGAAGCTTTCTTT
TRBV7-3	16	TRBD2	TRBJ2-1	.	CASSLRAGVGDNEQFF	TGTGCCAGCAGCTTAAGGGCGGGAGTTGGAGACAATGAGCAGTTCTTC
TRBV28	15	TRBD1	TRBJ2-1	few	CASSTTGDGYNEQFF	TGTGCCAGCAGTACCACAGGGGATGGGTACAATGAGCAGTTCTTC
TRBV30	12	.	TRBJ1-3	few	CAWSRDGNTIYF	TGTGCCTGGTCCAGGGATGGAAACACCATATATTTT
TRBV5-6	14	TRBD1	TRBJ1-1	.	CASSVQGEDTEAFF	TGTGCCAGCAGCGTACAGGGGGAGGACACTGAAGCTTTCTTT
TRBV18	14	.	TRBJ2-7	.	CASSQQQGRNEQYF	TGTGCCAGCTCACAGCAACAGGGGAGGAACGAGCAGTACTTC
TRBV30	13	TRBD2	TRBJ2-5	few	CAWSGAGAGTQYF	TGTGCCTGGAGTGGAGCGGGAGCAGGGACCCAGTACTTC
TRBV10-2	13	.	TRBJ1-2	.	CASSEISSRGYTF	TGCGCCAGCAGTGAAATCTCCTCGCGGGGCTACACCTTC
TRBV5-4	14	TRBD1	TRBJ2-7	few	CASSLGTGGDEQYF	TGTGCCAGCAGCTTGGGGACAGGGGGCGACGAGCAGTACTTC
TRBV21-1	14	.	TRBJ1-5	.	CASSKRRGGKPQHF	TGTGCCAGCAGCAAAAGGAGGGGGGGAAAGCCCCAGCATTTT
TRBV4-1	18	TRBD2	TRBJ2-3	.	CASSQEGSSGGLRDTQYF	TGCGCCAGCAGCCAAGAGGGGTCAAGCGGGGGCCTTCGGGATACGCAGTATTTT
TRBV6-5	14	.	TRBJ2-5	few	CASRREQRQETQYF	TGTGCCAGCAGAAGGGAGCAACGCCAAGAGACCCAGTACTTC
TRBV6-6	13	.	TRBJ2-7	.	CASIGQLSYEQYF	TGTGCCAGCATCGGACAGTTGTCCTACGAGCAGTACTTC
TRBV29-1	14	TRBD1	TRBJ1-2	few	CSVHRGGSNYGYTF	TGCAGCGTGCACAGGGGAGGATCCAACTATGGCTACACCTTC
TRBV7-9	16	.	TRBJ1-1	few	CASSQGNAVAGTEAFF	TGCGCCAGCAGCCAAGGGAACGCGGTAGCGGGCACTGAAGCTTTCTTT
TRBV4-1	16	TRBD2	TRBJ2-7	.	CASSQNDAGALYEQYF	TGCGCCAGCAGCCAGAATGATGCGGGAGCTCTGTACGAGCAGTACTTC
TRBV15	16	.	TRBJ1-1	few	CATSRPGEQINTEAFF	TGTGCCACCAGCAGACCCGGGGAGCAGATTAACACTGAAGCTTTCTTT
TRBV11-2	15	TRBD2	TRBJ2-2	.	CASSSGLGGTGELFF	TGTGCCAGCAGCTCCGGACTAGGTGGGACCGGGGAGCTGTTTTTT
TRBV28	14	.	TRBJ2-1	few	CASSLSVGSFEQFF	TGTGCCAGCAGTTTATCGGTCGGGAGTTTTGAGCAGTTCTTC
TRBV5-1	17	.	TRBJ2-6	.	CASSLISAGSGANVLTF	TGCGCCAGCAGCTTGATATCTGCGGGTTCTGGGGCCAACGTCCTGACTTTC
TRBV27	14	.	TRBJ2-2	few	CASSGIGNTGELFF	TGTGCCAGCAGCGGGATAGGGAACACCGGGGAGCTGTTTTTT
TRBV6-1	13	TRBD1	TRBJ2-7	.	CASRDGTGDEQYF	TGTGCCAGCAGGGACGGGACAGGGGATGAGCAGTACTTC
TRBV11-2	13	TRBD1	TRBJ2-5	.	CASSRTGEETQYF	TGTGCCAGCAGCCGAACAGGGGAAGAGACCCAGTACTTC
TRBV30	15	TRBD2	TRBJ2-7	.	CAWGGSGSRGYEQYF	TGTGCCTGGGGAGGTAGCGGGAGTAGGGGCTACGAGCAGTACTTC
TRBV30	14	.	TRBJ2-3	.	CAWSVDGRTDTQYF	TGTGCCTGGAGTGTCGACGGGAGAACAGATACGCAGTATTTT
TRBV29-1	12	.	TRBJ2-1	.	CSVNRLDLEQFF	TGCAGCGTCAACCGACTAGACCTGGAGCAGTTCTTC
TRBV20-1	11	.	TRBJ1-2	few	CSAMPPGGYTF	TGCAGTGCTATGCCCCCAGGGGGCTACACCTTC
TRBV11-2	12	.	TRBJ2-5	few	CASTRGLETQYF	TGTGCCAGCACCCGAGGGTTGGAGACCCAGTACTTC
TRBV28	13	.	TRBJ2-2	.	CASSLQGTGELFF	TGTGCCAGCAGTTTACAGGGGACCGGGGAGCTGTTTTTT
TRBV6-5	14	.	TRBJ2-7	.	CASSLRQGLNEQYF	TGTGCCAGCAGTTTAAGGCAGGGTTTGAACGAGCAGTACTTC
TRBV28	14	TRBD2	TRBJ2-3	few	CASRASGSTDTQYF	TGTGCCAGTCGGGCTAGCGGGAGTACAGATACGCAGTATTTT
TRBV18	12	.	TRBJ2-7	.	CASSPGSSEQYF	TGTGCCAGCTCCCCAGGCTCGTCCGAGCAGTACTTC